This TCR beta chain stems from a study of T-cell reconstitution after alpha-beta-depleted transplantation in children. Study-wide results and caveats: By about two months after transplant, alpha-beta T cells reportedly arose from several hundred graft clones that had expanded.

The CDR3 loop spans 16 amino acids. Germline trimming cut 0 bases from V and 5 bases from J; bases unmatched to any gene: 8. Germline CDR1 reads GTSNPN; CDR2 reads SVGIG (reference sequence). This clonotype appeared a few times. As yet, its antigen is unknown. A library of TCRbeta sequences, prepared with unique molecular identifiers, was generated. Using its own MiXCR run on the PCR reads, TCRdb lists one record per CDR3 protein. The table has roughly 120,000 distinct CDR3 sequences, 10% seen once; the top ten hold nearly 35%. The V call is TRBV30, the J call TRBJ2-3, with 10 bases fitting TRBD2. The TCR originated in a boy between 2 and 10 years old with acute lymphoblastic leukemia, due to receive a stem cell transplant. The specimen was PBMCs, collected before TCRalphabeta/CD19-depleted stem cell transplant. The DNA for the CDR3 is TGTGCCTGGAGTGTGAAGAGCGGGAGGGCCGGAGATACGCAGTATTTT. This gives the protein CAWSVKSGRAGDTQYF.